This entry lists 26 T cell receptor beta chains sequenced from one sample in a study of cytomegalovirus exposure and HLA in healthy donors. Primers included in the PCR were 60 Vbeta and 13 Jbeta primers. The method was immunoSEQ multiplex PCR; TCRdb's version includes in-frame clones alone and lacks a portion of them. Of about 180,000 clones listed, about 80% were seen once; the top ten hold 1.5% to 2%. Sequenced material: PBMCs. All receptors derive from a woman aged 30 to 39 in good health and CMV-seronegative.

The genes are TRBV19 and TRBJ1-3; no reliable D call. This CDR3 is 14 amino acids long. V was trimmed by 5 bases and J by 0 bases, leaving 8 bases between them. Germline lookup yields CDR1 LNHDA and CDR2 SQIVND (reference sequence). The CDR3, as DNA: TGTGCCAGTAGTCGGGTTAGCTCTGGAAACACCATATATTTT. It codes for CASSRVSSGNTIYF.

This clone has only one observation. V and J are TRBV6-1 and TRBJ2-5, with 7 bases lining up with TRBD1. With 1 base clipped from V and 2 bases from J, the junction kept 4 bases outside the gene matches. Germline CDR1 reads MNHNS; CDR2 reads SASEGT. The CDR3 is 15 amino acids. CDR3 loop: CASSEDRGLQETQYF. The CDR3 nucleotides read TGTGCCAGCAGTGAAGATAGGGGGCTTCAAGAGACCCAGTACTTC.

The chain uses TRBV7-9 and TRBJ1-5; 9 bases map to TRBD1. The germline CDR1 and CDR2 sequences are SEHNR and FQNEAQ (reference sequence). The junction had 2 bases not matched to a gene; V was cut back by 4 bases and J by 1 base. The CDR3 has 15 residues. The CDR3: CASSWGQGSNQPQHF. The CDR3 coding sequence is TGTGCCAGCAGCTGGGGACAGGGAAGCAATCAGCCCCAGCATTTT.

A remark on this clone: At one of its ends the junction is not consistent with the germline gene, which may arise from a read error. The CDR3 DNA is TGTTCCAGCAGCCATGGGACAGCTGAAGCTTTCTTT. It specifies CSSSHGTAEAFF. The chain uses TRBV7-9 and TRBJ1-1; 7 nucleotides line up with TRBD1. CDR3 length: 12 amino acids. Germline CDR1 and CDR2: SEHNR and FQNEAQ (reference sequence).

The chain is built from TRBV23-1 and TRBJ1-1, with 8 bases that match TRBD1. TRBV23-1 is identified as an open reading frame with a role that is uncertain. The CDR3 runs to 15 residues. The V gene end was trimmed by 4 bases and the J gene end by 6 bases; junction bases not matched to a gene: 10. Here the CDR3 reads CASSPSTGVIPEAFF. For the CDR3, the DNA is TGCGCCAGCAGTCCGTCGACAGGGGTAATTCCTGAAGCTTTCTTT.

CDR3 nucleotides: TGCGCCAGCAGCCAAGAACTGGTAGGGCAGGGCTATGGCTACACCTTC. Encoded protein: CASSQELVGQGYGYTF. The chain is built from TRBV4-3 and TRBJ1-2; a weak D match, TRBD1 (5 bases). Looked up from germline, CDR1 is LGHNA and CDR2 is YSLEER. This CDR3 is built from 16 residues. The V end lost 0 bases, the J end lost 4 bases, and 15 bases lay between the germline ends.

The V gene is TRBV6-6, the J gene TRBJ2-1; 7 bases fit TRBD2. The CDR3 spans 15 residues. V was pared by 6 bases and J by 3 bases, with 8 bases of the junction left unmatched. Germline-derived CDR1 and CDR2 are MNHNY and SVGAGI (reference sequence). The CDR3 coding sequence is TGTGCCAGCAGCCAACCGAGCGGGATCTACAATGAGCAGTTCTTC. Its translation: CASSQPSGIYNEQFF.

CDR3 region: CAGAAMTSGQETQYF. CDR3 DNA sequence: TGTGCCGGCGCGGCGATGACTAGCGGCCAAGAGACCCAGTACTTC. The chain combines TRBV6-1 with TRBJ2-5, with 9 bases matching TRBD2. This CDR3 is built from 15 residues. Germline assignment: CDR1 MNHNS and CDR2 SASEGT. The V and J ends lost 11 bases and 1 base, in that order; junction bases with no gene match: 11.

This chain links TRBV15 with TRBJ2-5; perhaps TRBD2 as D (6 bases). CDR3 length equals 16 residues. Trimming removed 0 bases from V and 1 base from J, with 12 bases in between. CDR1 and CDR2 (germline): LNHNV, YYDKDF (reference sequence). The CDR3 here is CATSRDLSGSQETQYF. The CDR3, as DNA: TGTGCCACCAGCAGAGATTTAAGCGGGTCCCAAGAGACCCAGTACTTC.

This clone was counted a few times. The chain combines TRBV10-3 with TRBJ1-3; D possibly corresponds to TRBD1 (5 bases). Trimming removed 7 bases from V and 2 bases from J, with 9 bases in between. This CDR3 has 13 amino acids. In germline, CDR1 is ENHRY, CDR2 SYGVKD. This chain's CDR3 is CAITPTAGNTIYF. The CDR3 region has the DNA TGTGCCATCACCCCGACAGCTGGAAACACCATATATTTT.

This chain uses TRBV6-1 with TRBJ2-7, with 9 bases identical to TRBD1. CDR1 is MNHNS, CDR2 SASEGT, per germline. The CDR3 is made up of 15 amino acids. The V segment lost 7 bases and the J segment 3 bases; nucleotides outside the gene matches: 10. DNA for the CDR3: TGTGCCAGCACCATAGACGGGACAGGGTTCTACGAGCAGTACTTC. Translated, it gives CASTIDGTGFYEQYF.

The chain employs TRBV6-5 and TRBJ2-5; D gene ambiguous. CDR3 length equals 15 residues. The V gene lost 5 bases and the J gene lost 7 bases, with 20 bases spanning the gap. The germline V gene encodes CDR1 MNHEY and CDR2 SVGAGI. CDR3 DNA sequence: TGTGCCAGCAGTCCCCTTGCCGGATCAGCAGGGACCCAGTACTTC. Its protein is CASSPLAGSAGTQYF.

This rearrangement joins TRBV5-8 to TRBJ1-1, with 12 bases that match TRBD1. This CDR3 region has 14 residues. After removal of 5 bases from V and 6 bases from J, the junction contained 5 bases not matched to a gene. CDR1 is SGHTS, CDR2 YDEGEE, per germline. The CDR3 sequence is CASRRGQGASEAFF. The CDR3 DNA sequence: TGTGCCAGCAGGAGGGGACAGGGGGCGTCTGAAGCTTTCTTT.

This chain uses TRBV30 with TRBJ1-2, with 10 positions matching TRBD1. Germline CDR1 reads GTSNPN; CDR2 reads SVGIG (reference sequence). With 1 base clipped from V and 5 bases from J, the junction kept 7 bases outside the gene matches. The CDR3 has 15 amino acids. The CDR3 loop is CAWSERQGATYGYTF. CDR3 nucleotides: TGTGCCTGGAGTGAACGACAGGGGGCTACTTATGGCTACACCTTC.

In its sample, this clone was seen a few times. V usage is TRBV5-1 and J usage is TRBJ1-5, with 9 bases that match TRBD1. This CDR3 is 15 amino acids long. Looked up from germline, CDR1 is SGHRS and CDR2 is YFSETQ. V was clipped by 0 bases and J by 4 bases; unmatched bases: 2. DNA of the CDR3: TGCGCCAGCAGCTTGGAGGGACAGGGAAATCAGCCCCAGCATTTT. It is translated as CASSLEGQGNQPQHF.

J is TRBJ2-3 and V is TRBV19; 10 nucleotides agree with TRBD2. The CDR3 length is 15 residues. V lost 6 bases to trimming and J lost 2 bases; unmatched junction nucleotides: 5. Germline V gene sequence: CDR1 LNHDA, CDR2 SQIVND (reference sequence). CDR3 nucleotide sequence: TGTGCCAGTAGGGTAGCGGGGGGCTACACAGATACGCAGTATTTT. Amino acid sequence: CASRVAGGYTDTQYF. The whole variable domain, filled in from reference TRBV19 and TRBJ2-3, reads DGGITQSPKYLFRKEGQNVTLSCEQNLNHDAMYWYRQDPGQGLRLIYYSQIVNDFQKGDIAEGYSVSREKKESFPLTVTSAQKNPTAFYLCASRVAGGYTDTQYFGPGTRLTVL.

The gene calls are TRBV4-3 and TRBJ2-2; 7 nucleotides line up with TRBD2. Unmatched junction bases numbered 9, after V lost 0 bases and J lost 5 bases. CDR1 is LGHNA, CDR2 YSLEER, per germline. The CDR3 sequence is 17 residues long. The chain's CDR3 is CASSQERWGGNTGELFF. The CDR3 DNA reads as TGCGCCAGCAGCCAAGAAAGGTGGGGGGGAAATACCGGGGAGCTGTTTTTT.

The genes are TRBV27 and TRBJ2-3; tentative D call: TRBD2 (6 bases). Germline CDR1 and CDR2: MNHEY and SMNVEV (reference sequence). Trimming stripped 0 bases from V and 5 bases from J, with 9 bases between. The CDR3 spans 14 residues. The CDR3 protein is CASSLSGGIDTQYF. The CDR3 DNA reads TGTGCCAGCAGTTTATCTGGGGGGATAGATACGCAGTATTTT.

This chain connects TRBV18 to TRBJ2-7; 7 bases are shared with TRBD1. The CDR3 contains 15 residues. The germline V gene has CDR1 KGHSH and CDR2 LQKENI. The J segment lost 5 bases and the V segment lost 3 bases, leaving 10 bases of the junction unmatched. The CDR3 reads CASSPRGQELNEQYF. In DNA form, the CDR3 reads TGTGCCAGCTCACCCCGCGGACAGGAACTGAACGAGCAGTACTTC.

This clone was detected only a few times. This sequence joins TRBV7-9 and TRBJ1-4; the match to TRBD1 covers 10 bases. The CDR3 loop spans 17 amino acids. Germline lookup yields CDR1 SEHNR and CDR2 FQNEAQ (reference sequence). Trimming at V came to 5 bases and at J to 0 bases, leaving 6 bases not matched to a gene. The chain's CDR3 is CASSKGQGRATNEKLFF. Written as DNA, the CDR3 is TGTGCCAGCAGCAAGGGACAGGGGAGGGCAACTAATGAAAAACTGTTTTTT.

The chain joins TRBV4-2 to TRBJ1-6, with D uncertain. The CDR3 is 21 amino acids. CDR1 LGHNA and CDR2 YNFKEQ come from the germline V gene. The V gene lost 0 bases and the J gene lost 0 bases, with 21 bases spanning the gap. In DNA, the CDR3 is TGTGCCAGCAGCCAAGATTTCTTCCGGGAAAGAGAAAGCTCCTATAATTCACCCCTCCACTTT. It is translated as CASSQDFFRERESSYNSPLHF.

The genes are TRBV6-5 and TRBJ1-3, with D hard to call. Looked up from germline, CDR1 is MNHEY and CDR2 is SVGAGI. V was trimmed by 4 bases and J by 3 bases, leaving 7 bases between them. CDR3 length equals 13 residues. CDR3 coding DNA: TGTGCCAGCAGTTGGGAGAGTGGAAACACCATATATTTT. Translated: CASSWESGNTIYF.

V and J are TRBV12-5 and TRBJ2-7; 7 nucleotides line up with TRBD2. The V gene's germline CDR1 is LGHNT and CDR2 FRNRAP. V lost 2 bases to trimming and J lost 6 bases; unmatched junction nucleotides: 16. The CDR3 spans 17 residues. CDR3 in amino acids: CASGLSTGGGSFGEQYF. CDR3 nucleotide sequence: TGTGCTAGTGGTTTGTCAACAGGCGGGGGATCGTTTGGCGAGCAGTACTTC.

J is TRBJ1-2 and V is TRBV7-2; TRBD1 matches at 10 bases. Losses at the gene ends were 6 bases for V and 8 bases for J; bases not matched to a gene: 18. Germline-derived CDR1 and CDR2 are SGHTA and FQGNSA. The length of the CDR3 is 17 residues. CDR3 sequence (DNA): TGTGCCAGCAGTTCCGCGGGGGACAGGGGATCGCGGTTGGGCTACACCTTC. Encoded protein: CASSSAGDRGSRLGYTF.

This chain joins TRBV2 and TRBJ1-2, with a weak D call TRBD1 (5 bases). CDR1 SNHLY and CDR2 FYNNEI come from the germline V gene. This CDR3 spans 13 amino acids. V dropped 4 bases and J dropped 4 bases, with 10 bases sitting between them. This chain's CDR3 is CASSAETAYGYTF. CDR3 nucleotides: TGTGCCAGCAGTGCGGAGACAGCCTATGGCTACACCTTC.

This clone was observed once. CDR3 bases: TGTGCCAGCAGTGACGCGGGGGGGCCTAATAATGAGCAGTTCTTC. Encoded protein: CASSDAGGPNNEQFF. The chain carries TRBV6-4 and TRBJ2-1, with 9 positions matching TRBD2. The CDR3 spans 15 residues. V lost 2 bases to trimming and J lost 7 bases; unmatched junction nucleotides: 6. CDR1 is MRHNA and CDR2 is SNTAGT in the germline V gene.